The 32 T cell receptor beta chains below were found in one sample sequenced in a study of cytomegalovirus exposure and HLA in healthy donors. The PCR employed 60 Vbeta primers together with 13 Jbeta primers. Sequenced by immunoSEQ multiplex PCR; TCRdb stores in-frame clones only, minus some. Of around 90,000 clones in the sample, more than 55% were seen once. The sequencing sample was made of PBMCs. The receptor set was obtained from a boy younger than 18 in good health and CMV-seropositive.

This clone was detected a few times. CDR3 bases: TGTGCCAGCAGCTCAGAGCGGGGCACAGATACGCAGTATTTT. This gives the protein CASSSERGTDTQYF. V is TRBV7-2 and J is TRBJ2-3, with D tentatively TRBD2 (6 bases). The germline V and J ends were trimmed by 4 bases and 1 base, with 9 bases remaining between them. The germline V gene has CDR1 SGHTA and CDR2 FQGNSA. The CDR3 has 14 amino acids. The whole variable domain, filled in from reference TRBV7-2 and TRBJ2-3, reads GAGVSQSPSNKVTEKGKDVELRCDPISGHTALYWYRQSLGQGLEFLIYFQGNSAPDKSGLPSDRFSAERTGGSVSTLTIQRTQQEDSAVYLCASSSERGTDTQYFGPGTRLTVL.

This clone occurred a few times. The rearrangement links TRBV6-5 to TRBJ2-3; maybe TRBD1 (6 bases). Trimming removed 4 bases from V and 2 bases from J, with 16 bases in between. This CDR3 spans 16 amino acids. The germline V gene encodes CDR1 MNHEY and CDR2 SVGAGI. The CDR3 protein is CASSSLDRFITDTQYF. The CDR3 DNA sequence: TGTGCCAGCAGTTCCCTCGACAGGTTTATCACAGATACGCAGTATTTT.

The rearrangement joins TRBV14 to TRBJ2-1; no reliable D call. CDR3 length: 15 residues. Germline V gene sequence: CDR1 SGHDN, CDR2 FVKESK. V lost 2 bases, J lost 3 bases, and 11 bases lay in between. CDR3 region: CASSQNFPYYNEQFF. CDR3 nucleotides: TGTGCCAGCAGCCAAAACTTCCCCTACTACAATGAGCAGTTCTTC. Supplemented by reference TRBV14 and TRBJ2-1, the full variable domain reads EAGVTQFPSHSVIEKGQTVTLRCDPISGHDNLYWYRRVMGKEIKFLLHFVKESKQDESGMPNNRFLAERTGGTYSTLKVQPAELEDSGVYFCASSQNFPYYNEQFFGPGTRLTVL.

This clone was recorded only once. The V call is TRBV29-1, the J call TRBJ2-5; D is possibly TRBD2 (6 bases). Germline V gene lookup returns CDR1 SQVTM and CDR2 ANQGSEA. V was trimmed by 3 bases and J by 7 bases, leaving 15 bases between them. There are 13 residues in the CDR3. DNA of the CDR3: TGCAGCGTTGAGCTCACGGGAGCGGGGACCCAGTACTTC. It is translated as CSVELTGAGTQYF.

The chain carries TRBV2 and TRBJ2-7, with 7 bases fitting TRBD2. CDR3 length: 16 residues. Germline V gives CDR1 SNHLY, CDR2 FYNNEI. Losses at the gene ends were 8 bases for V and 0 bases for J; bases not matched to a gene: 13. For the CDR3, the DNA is TGTGCCAGCGCCTTACCAGCGGGGATGAGCTCCTACGAGCAGTACTTC. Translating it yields CASALPAGMSSYEQYF.

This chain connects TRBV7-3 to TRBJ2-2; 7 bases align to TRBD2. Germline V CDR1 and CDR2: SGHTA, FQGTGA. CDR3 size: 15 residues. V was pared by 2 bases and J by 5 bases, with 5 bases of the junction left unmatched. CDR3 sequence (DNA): TGTGCCAGCAGCTTACGAGGGGAGGGGACCGGGGAGCTGTTTTTT. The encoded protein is CASSLRGEGTGELFF.

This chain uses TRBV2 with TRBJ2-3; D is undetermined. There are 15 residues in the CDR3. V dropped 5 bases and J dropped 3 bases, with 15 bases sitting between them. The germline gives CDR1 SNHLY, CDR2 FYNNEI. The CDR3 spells CASSTTDPRTDTQYF. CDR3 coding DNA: TGTGCCAGCAGTACGACTGATCCGAGAACAGATACGCAGTATTTT.

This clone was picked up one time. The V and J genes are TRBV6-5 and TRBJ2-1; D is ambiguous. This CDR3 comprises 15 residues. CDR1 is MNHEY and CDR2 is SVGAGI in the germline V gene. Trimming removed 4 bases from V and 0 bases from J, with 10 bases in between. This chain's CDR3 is CASSSLAFSYNEQFF. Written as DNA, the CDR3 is TGTGCCAGCAGTTCGCTGGCATTCTCCTACAATGAGCAGTTCTTC.

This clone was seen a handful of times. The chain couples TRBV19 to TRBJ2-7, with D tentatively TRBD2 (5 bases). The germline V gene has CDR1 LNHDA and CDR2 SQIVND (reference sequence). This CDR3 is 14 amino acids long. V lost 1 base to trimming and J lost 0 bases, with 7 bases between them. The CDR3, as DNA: TGTGCCAGTAGTATAGTAGGGAGCTCCTACGAGCAGTACTTC. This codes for CASSIVGSSYEQYF.

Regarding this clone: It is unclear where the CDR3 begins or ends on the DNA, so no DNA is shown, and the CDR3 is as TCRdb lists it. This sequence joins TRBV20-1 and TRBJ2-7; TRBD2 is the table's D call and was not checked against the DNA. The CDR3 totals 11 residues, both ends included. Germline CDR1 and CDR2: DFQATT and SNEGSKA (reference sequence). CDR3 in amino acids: CSTSARGEQYF.

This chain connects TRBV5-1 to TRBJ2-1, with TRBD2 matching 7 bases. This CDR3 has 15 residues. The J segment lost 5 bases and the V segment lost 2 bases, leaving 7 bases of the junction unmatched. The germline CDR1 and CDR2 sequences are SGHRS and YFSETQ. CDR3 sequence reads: CASSFGLADDNEQFF. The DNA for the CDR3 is TGCGCCAGCAGCTTCGGGCTAGCGGACGACAATGAGCAGTTCTTC.

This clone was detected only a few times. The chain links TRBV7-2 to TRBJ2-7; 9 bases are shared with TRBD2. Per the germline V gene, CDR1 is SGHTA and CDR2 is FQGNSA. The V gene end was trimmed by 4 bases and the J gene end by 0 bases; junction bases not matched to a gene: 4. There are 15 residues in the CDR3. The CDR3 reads CASSYRTSDSYEQYF. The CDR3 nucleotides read TGTGCCAGCAGCTACAGGACTAGCGACTCCTACGAGCAGTACTTC.

The CDR3 spells CASVVPGSSGANVLTF. CDR3 DNA sequence: TGTGCCAGCGTGGTCCCGGGTTCGTCTGGGGCCAACGTCCTGACTTTC. The J gene is TRBJ2-6, the V gene TRBV5-6; D remains ambiguous. From germline, CDR1 is SGHDT and CDR2 YYEEEE. The CDR3 runs 16 residues. The V gene lost 7 bases and the J gene lost 1 base, with 15 bases spanning the gap.

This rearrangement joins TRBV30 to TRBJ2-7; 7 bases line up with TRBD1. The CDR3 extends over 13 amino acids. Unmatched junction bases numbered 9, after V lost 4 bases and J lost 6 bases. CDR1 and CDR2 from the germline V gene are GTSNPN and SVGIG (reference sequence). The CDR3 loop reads CAWTTGDRFEQYF. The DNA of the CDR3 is TGTGCCTGGACAACAGGGGATCGGTTCGAGCAGTACTTC.

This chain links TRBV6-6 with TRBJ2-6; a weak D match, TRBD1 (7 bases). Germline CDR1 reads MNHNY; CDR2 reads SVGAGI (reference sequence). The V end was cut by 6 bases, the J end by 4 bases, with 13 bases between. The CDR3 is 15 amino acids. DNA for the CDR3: TGTGCCAGCAGATCAGGGGGGAACGGGGCCAACGTCCTGACTTTC. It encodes CASRSGGNGANVLTF.

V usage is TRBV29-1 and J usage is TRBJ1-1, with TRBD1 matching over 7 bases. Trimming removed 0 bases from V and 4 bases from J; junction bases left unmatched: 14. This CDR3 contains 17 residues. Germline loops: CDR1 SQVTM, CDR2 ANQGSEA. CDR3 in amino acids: CSVEDLRHRGDRTEAFF. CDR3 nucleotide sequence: TGCAGCGTTGAAGATCTGCGCCACAGGGGTGATCGCACTGAAGCTTTCTTT.

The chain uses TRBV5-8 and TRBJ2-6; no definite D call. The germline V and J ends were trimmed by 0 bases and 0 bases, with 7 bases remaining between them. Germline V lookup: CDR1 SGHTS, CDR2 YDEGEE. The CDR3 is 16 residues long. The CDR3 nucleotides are TGTGCCAGCAGCTTGGGGCTCAACTCTGGGGCCAACGTCCTGACTTTC. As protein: CASSLGLNSGANVLTF.

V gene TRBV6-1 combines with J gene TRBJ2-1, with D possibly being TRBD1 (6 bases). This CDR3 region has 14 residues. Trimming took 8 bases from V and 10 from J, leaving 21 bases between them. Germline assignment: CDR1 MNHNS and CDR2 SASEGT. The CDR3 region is CASSGERVLVEQFF. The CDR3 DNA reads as TGTGCCAGCTCAGGGGAAAGGGTCCTAGTGGAGCAGTTCTTC.

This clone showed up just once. The CDR3 loop reads CASSPIAGGQDTQYF. DNA of the CDR3: TGCGCCAGCAGTCCCATAGCGGGGGGACAAGATACGCAGTATTTT. The chain combines TRBV10-2 with TRBJ2-3; 10 bases agree with TRBD2. The CDR3 is 15 amino acids. Germline-derived CDR1 and CDR2 are WSHSY and SAAADI. The junction had 7 bases not matched to a gene; V was cut back by 5 bases and J by 5 bases.

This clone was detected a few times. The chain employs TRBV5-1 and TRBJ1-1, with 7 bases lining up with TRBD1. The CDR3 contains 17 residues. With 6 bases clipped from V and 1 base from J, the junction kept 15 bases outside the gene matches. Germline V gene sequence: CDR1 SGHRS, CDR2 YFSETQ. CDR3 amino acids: CASINSIPTGQNTEAFF. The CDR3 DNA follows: TGCGCCAGCATTAACTCAATACCGACAGGGCAGAACACTGAAGCTTTCTTT.

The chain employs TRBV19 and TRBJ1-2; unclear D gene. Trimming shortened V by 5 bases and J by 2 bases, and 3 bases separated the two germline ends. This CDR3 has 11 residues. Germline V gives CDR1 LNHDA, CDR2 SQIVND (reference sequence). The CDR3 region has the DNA TGTGCCAGTAGTCGGAACTATGGCTACACCTTC. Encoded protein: CASSRNYGYTF.

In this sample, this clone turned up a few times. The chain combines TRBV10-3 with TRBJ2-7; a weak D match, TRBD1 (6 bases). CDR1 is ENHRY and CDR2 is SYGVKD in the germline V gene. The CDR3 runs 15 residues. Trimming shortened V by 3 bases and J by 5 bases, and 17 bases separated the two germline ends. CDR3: CAISDHNQGIDEQYF. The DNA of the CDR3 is TGTGCCATCAGTGACCACAATCAGGGGATCGACGAGCAGTACTTC.

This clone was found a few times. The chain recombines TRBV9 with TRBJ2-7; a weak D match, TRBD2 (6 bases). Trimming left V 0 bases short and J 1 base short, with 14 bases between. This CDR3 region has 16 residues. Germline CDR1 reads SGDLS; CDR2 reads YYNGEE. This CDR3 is CASSVGVADHSYEQYF. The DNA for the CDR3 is TGTGCCAGCAGCGTAGGGGTAGCGGACCATTCCTACGAGCAGTACTTC.

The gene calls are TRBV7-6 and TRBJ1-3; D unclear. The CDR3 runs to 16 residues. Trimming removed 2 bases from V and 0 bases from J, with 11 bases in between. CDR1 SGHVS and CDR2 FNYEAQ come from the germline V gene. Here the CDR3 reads CASSLSRFRSGNTIYF. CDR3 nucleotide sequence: TGTGCCAGCAGCTTATCGCGGTTTCGCTCTGGAAACACCATATATTTT.

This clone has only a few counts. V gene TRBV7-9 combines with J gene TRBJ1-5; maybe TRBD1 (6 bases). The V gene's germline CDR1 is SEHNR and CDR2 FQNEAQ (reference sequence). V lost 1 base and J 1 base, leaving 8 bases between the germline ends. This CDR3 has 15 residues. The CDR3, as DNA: TGTGCCAGCAGCTTAGACGGACAGAGCAATCAGCCCCAGCATTTT. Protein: CASSLDGQSNQPQHF.

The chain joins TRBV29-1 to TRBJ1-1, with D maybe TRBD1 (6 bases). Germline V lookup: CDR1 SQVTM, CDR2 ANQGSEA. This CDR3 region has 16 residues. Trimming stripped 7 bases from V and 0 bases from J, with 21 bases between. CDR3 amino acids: CSAPRGHQTLNTEAFF. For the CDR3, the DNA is TGCAGCGCCCCCCGGGGACATCAAACCTTGAACACTGAAGCTTTCTTT.

The CDR3 loop reads CASSLDWRDQPQHF. In DNA form, the CDR3 reads TGCGCCAGCAGCTTGGATTGGAGGGATCAGCCCCAGCATTTT. This chain links TRBV5-1 with TRBJ1-5; no definite D call. Germline CDR1 and CDR2: SGHRS and YFSETQ. The CDR3 is made up of 14 amino acids. Trimming left V 0 bases short and J 5 bases short, with 9 bases between.

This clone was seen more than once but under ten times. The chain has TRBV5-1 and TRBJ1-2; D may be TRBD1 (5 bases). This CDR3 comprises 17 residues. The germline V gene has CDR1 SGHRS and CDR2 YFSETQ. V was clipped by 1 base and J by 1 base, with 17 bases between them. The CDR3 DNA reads TGCGCCAGCAGCTTGTCGCACAGGACCCCTGATAACTATGGCTACACCTTC. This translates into CASSLSHRTPDNYGYTF.

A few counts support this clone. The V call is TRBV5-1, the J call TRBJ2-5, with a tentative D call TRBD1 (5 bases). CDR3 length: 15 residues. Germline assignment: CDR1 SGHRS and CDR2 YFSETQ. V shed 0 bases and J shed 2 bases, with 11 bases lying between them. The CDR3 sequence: CASSLVRAGQETQYF. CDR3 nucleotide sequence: TGCGCCAGCAGCTTGGTCCGGGCAGGGCAAGAGACCCAGTACTTC. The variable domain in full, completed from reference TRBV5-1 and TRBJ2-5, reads KAGVTQTPRYLIKTRGQQVTLSCSPISGHRSVSWYQQTPGQGLQFLFEYFSETQRNKGNFPGRFSGRQFSNSRSEMNVSTLELGDSALYLCASSLVRAGQETQYFGPGTRLLVL.

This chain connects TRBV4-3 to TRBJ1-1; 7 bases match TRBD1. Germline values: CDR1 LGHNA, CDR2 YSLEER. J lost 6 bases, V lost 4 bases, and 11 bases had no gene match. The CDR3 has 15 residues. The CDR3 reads CASSPGGREGAEAFF. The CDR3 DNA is TGCGCCAGCAGCCCAGGGGGGAGAGAGGGGGCTGAAGCTTTCTTT.

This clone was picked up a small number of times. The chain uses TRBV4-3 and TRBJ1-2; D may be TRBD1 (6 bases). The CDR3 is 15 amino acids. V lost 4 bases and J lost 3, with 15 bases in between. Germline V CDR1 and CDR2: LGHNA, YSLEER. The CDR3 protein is CASSPYGGQDYGYTF. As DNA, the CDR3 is TGCGCCAGCAGCCCTTACGGGGGGCAGGACTATGGCTACACCTTC.

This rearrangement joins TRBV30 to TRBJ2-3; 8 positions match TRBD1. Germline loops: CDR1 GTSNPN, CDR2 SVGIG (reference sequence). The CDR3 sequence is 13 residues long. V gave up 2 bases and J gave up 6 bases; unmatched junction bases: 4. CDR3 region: CAWSLTGADTQYF. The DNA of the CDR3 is TGTGCCTGGAGTCTGACAGGGGCGGATACGCAGTATTTT.